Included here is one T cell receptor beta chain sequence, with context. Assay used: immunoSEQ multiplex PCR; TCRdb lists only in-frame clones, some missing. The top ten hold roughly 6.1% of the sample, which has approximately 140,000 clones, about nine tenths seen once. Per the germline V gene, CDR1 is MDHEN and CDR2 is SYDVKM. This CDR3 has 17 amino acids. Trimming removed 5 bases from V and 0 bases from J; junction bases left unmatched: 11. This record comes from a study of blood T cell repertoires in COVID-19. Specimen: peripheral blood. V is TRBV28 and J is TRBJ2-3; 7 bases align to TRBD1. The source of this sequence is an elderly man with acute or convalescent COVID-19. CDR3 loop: CASSPRPGTASTDTQYF. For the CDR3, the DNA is TGTGCCAGCAGTCCTCGCCCCGGGACAGCTAGCACAGATACGCAGTATTTT.